This T cell receptor beta chain was sequenced in a study of blood T cell repertoires in COVID-19. As for the study in general: Whether acute or convalescent, the COVID-19 samples came from the United States, Italy and Spain.

Per the germline V gene, CDR1 is SGHDN and CDR2 is FVKESK. The J segment lost 4 bases and the V segment lost 5 bases, leaving 7 bases of the junction unmatched. CDR3 length: 14 residues. TCRdb's copy holds only in-frame clones and misses some; the assay was immunoSEQ multiplex PCR. The sample has tens of thousands of clones, roughly 84% seen once. The chain employs TRBV14 and TRBJ1-2; TRBD1 matches 7 bases. Sequencing used peripheral blood. This TCR was recovered from a man older than 75 in a cohort sampled during active COVID-19. Written as DNA, the CDR3 is TGTGCCAGCAGCGCCCAAGCAGGGGGCTATGGCTACACCTTC. It yields the protein CASSAQAGGYGYTF. The full variable domain, completed using reference TRBV14 and TRBJ1-2, is EAGVTQFPSHSVIEKGQTVTLRCDPISGHDNLYWYRRVMGKEIKFLLHFVKESKQDESGMPNNRFLAERTGGTYSTLKVQPAELEDSGVYFCASSAQAGGYGYTFGSGTRLTVV.